This T cell receptor (beta chain) was sequenced in a study of blood T cell repertoires in COVID-19. Study as a whole: Samples came from the United States, Italy and Spain, spanning acute and convalescent COVID-19. The cDNA or gDNA used as material had been derived from T cells, B-cell-depleted T cells, or PBMCs.

This CDR3 contains 13 residues. Germline values: CDR1 MNHEY, CDR2 SVGAGI. Trimming cost V 6 bases and J 5 bases, with 13 bases left between them. Per the original data handling: Counts of nucleated cells, estimated from reference gene primer amplification, were obtained. Data came from immunoSEQ multiplex PCR; TCRdb stores just in-frame clones and leaves some out. V, J and clone size were drawn from that table, and D and trimming were deduced from the DNA. The sample yields about 530,000 clones, approximately 88% seen once. On this clone itself: The same CDR3 can be traced to other DNA sequences in this sample.

Enrolled during active infection, Seattle patients were then followed longitudinally. The genes are TRBV6-5 and TRBJ1-1, with D perhaps TRBD1 (5 bases). Sequenced sample: peripheral blood. The receptor was isolated from a woman aged 45-60 years with COVID-19, enrolled during active disease. The CDR3 protein is CASSPGRGTEAFF. The CDR3 DNA reads as TGTGCCAGCAGCCCCGGGAGGGGAACTGAAGCTTTCTTT.